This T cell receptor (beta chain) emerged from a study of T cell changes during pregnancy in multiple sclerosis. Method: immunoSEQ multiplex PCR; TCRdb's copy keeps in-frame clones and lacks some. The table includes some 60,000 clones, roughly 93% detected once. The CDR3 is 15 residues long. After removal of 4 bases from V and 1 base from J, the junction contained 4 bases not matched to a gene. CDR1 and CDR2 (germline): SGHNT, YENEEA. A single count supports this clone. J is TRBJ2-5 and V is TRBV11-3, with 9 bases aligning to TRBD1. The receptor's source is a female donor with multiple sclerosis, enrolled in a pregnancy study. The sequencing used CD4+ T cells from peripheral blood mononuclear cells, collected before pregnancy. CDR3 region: CASSSGTGTQETQYF. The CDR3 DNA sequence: TGTGCCAGCAGCTCCGGGACAGGGACCCAAGAGACCCAGTACTTC.